Below are 25 T cell receptor beta chains sequenced from a single sample in a study of beta chain features in type 1 diabetes. The entirety of the isolated RNA underwent reverse transcription, so expressed TCRB transcripts were sequenced. Libraries were prepared by immunoSEQ multiplex PCR; TCRdb keeps only in-frame clonotypes and omits some of them. The profile shows around 450,000 clones, approximately 10% of them singletons. The sample taken for sequencing was naive CD4+ T cells from blood. These receptors came from a woman aged 18-29 years in good health.

This clone has just a few counts. This chain connects TRBV29-1 to TRBJ2-3; D remains ambiguous. The CDR3 is 15 residues long. Germline V gene sequence: CDR1 SQVTM, CDR2 ANQGSEA. The V end was cut by 3 bases, the J end by 1 base, with 14 bases between. CDR3 region: CSVDDRARGTDTQYF. As DNA, the CDR3 is TGCAGCGTTGATGACCGGGCTCGGGGCACAGATACGCAGTATTTT.

The table lists this clone with a few counts. In DNA, the CDR3 is TGTGCCAGCAGCGTTAGCATAGGTACGCAGTATTTT. Translating gives CASSVSIGTQYF. The chain employs TRBV13 and TRBJ2-3; D call uncertain. V gave up 5 bases and J gave up 8 bases, with 11 bases separating them. CDR1 and CDR2 from the germline V gene are PRHDT and FYEKMQ (reference sequence). The CDR3 covers 12 residues.

V usage is TRBV7-6 and J usage is TRBJ2-2; D unclear. Trimming left V 0 bases short and J 4 bases short, with 15 bases between. The CDR3 runs to 17 residues. Per the germline V gene, CDR1 is SGHVS and CDR2 is FNYEAQ. For the CDR3, the DNA is TGTGCCAGCAGCTTAGCCGACCGGTCGATCTCCACCGGGGAGCTGTTTTTT. It is translated as CASSLADRSISTGELFF.

This clone was found a few times. This CDR3 is CASSRQDISYEQYF. CDR3 nucleotide sequence: TGTGCCAGCAGCCGACAGGATATCTCCTACGAGCAGTACTTC. The chain is built from TRBV6-1 and TRBJ2-7; a possible D gene is TRBD1 (6 bases). Germline CDR1 is MNHNS and CDR2 is SASEGT. This CDR3 spans 14 amino acids. V lost 6 bases and J 0 bases, leaving 12 bases between the germline ends.

The chain carries TRBV7-9 and TRBJ1-1; the match to TRBD1 covers 10 bases. J gave up 5 bases and V 6 bases, and 9 bases lay outside the gene matches. Germline V gene sequence: CDR1 SEHNR, CDR2 FQNEAQ (reference sequence). This CDR3 contains 15 residues. The CDR3 nucleotides are TGTGCCAGCAGGTACTTTCCGGGACAGGGGACTGAAGCTTTCTTT. This codes for CASRYFPGQGTEAFF.

The chain recombines TRBV28 with TRBJ2-5; 7 bases line up with TRBD2. Germline lookup yields CDR1 MDHEN and CDR2 SYDVKM. After removal of 10 bases from V and 1 base from J, the junction contained 3 bases not matched to a gene. The CDR3 contains 12 residues. CDR3 DNA sequence: TGTGCCACGGCGGGGGTCCAAGAGACCCAGTACTTC. Translation: CATAGVQETQYF.

This clone came up a few times. The chain has TRBV6-5 and TRBJ2-6; no reliable D call. Germline V gene data show CDR1 as MNHEY and CDR2 as SVGAGI. V lost 4 bases and J 2 bases, leaving 6 bases between the germline ends. The length of the CDR3 is 14 residues. CDR3 DNA sequence: TGTGCCAGCAGTTTCACGGCTGGGGCCAACGTCCTGACTTTC. Encoded protein: CASSFTAGANVLTF.

This clone was seen a handful of times. The chain carries TRBV4-2 and TRBJ2-3; D unresolved. The V and J ends lost 0 bases and 2 bases respectively, with 6 bases between them. CDR1 is LGHNA and CDR2 is YNFKEQ in the germline V gene. This CDR3 contains 14 residues. This chain's CDR3 is CASSQDGNTDTQYF. In nucleotides, the CDR3 is TGTGCCAGCAGCCAAGATGGCAACACAGATACGCAGTATTTT.

This chain joins TRBV28 and TRBJ1-1; D is possibly TRBD1 (5 bases). Trimming took off 3 bases at V and 1 base at J, with 6 bases between the two ends. Germline CDR1 reads MDHEN; CDR2 reads SYDVKM. The CDR3 runs to 13 residues. CDR3 sequence (DNA): TGTGCCAGCAGTTTTGGGGGGAACACTGAAGCTTTCTTT. The encoded protein is CASSFGGNTEAFF.

The sample holds a few counts of this clone. In DNA, the CDR3 is TGTGCCAGCAGTGGGGGACAGGGAGGCACAGATACGCAGTATTTT. Translating it yields CASSGGQGGTDTQYF. V is TRBV2 and J is TRBJ2-3; 9 bases are a match to TRBD1. Germline CDR1 and CDR2: SNHLY and FYNNEI. Losses at the gene ends were 4 bases for V and 1 base for J; bases not matched to a gene: 3. The CDR3 runs 15 residues.

This chain connects TRBV7-9 to TRBJ1-1; D unclear. CDR3 size: 11 residues. Germline loops: CDR1 SEHNR, CDR2 FQNEAQ (reference sequence). Trimming cost V 3 bases and J 4 bases, with 3 bases left between them. The chain's CDR3 is CASSFVTEAFF. The CDR3, as DNA: TGTGCCAGCAGCTTTGTCACTGAAGCTTTCTTT.

V and J are TRBV2 and TRBJ1-2; D ambiguous. Germline V gives CDR1 SNHLY, CDR2 FYNNEI. The V gene lost 7 bases and the J gene lost 4 bases, with 13 bases spanning the gap. The CDR3 consists of 13 residues. In nucleotides, the CDR3 is TGTGCCAGCACCCGACGGGCAGGCTATGGCTACACCTTC. It is translated as CASTRRAGYGYTF.

J is TRBJ2-3 and V is TRBV18; tentative D call: TRBD2 (5 bases). CDR1 and CDR2 (germline): KGHSH, LQKENI. The V and J ends lost 3 bases and 4 bases respectively, with 8 bases between them. The CDR3 is 13 amino acids. CDR3 coding DNA: TGTGCCAGCTCACCGTCTAGCCCAGATACGCAGTATTTT. Translated: CASSPSSPDTQYF. The whole variable domain, remainder taken from reference TRBV18 and TRBJ2-3, is NAGVMQNPRHLVRRRGQEARLRCSPMKGHSHVYWYRQLPEEGLKFMVYLQKENIIDESGMPKERFSAEFPKEGPSILRIQQVVRGDSAAYFCASSPSSPDTQYFGPGTRLTVL.

This chain joins TRBV6-5 and TRBJ2-5; 7 bases are a match to TRBD1. Germline assignment: CDR1 MNHEY and CDR2 SVGAGI. V was pared by 10 bases and J by 2 bases, with 7 bases of the junction left unmatched. This CDR3 contains 13 residues. CDR3: CATWTGQQETQYF. The CDR3 DNA sequence: TGTGCCACCTGGACAGGCCAACAAGAGACCCAGTACTTC.

With respect to this clone: The same CDR3 arises from other DNA sequences in this sample as well. This chain links TRBV30 with TRBJ2-5; TRBD2 agrees at 13 bases. This CDR3 has 17 amino acids. Germline loops: CDR1 GTSNPN, CDR2 SVGIG (reference sequence). J gave up 5 bases and V 0 bases, and 9 bases lay outside the gene matches. CDR3 in amino acids: CAWSVRRTSGSGETQYF. The CDR3 DNA follows: TGTGCCTGGAGTGTAAGGAGGACTAGCGGGAGTGGGGAGACCCAGTACTTC.

This clone turned up a few times. This specimen includes other DNA sequences encoding the same CDR3. The V and J genes are TRBV9 and TRBJ2-3, with D possibly being TRBD1 or TRBD2 (7 bases each). The CDR3 has 17 residues. The germline V and J ends were trimmed by 2 bases and 2 bases, with 18 bases remaining between them. Per germline, CDR1 SGDLS and CDR2 YYNGEE. The CDR3 reads CASSVRGGGLITDTQYF. CDR3 in DNA: TGTGCCAGCAGCGTCAGGGGGGGAGGCCTAATCACAGATACGCAGTATTTT.

The chain carries TRBV10-3 and TRBJ2-7; tentatively, D is TRBD1 or TRBD2 (5 bases each). V shed 3 bases and J shed 1 base, with 13 bases lying between them. Germline CDR1 is ENHRY and CDR2 is SYGVKD. The CDR3 loop spans 15 amino acids. The CDR3 here is CAISDPGRQSYEQYV. For the CDR3, the DNA is TGTGCCATCAGTGACCCGGGACGGCAATCCTACGAGCAGTACGTC.

The chain couples TRBV5-6 to TRBJ2-5; possible D gene TRBD1, 6 bases. V lost 1 base and J lost 4, with 8 bases in between. The CDR3 has 13 amino acids. CDR1 is SGHDT, CDR2 YYEEEE, per germline. CDR3: CASSLRGGETQYF. The CDR3 bases are TGTGCCAGCAGCTTGAGAGGGGGAGAGACCCAGTACTTC.

This clone has just a few counts. This chain joins TRBV4-1 and TRBJ2-1, with 14 bases matching TRBD2. The CDR3 has 15 residues. Unmatched junction bases numbered 2, after V lost 4 bases and J lost 6 bases. CDR1 is MGHRA, CDR2 YSYEKL, per germline. The CDR3 loop is CASSPGLAGVNEQFF. In DNA, the CDR3 is TGCGCCAGCAGCCCGGGACTAGCGGGGGTCAATGAGCAGTTCTTC.

Only a few counts were recorded for this clone. The rearrangement links TRBV7-2 to TRBJ2-1; 12 nucleotides match TRBD2. The CDR3 extends over 15 amino acids. V lost 3 bases to trimming and J lost 8 bases; unmatched junction nucleotides: 5. Germline-derived CDR1 and CDR2 are SGHTA and FQGNSA. CDR3 nucleotides: TGTGCCAGCAGCTTCTCCCTAGCGGGGGGGCATGAGCAGTTCTTC. It codes for CASSFSLAGGHEQFF.

The chain joins TRBV2 to TRBJ2-3; D uncertain. The CDR3 covers 13 residues. Trimming removed 4 bases from V and 4 bases from J, with 9 bases in between. Germline V gives CDR1 SNHLY, CDR2 FYNNEI. The CDR3 loop reads CASSGYGPDTQYF. The CDR3, as DNA: TGTGCCAGCAGTGGGTACGGACCAGATACGCAGTATTTT.

This chain uses TRBV4-2 with TRBJ2-7; weak D call: TRBD1 (5 bases). V was shortened by 1 base and J by 2 bases, with 12 bases between the two germline ends. CDR3 length: 15 residues. Per the germline V gene, CDR1 is LGHNA and CDR2 is YNFKEQ. The DNA of the CDR3 is TGTGCCAGCAGCCAAGGCAGGGCCCCAACCTACGAGCAGTACTTC. Its protein product is CASSQGRAPTYEQYF.

This clone has more than one count but fewer than ten. J is TRBJ2-7 and V is TRBV2, with D maybe TRBD2 (5 bases). Germline CDR1 reads SNHLY; CDR2 reads FYNNEI. The CDR3 runs 13 residues. Between the trimmed V and J ends, which lost 6 bases and 7 bases, there was a span of 16 bases. CDR3 amino acids: CASSYNGLGEQYV. CDR3 in DNA: TGTGCCAGCAGCTACAATGGACTCGGTGAGCAGTACGTC.

The rearrangement joins TRBV4-3 to TRBJ2-1, with 7 bases matching TRBD2. V gave up 3 bases and J gave up 9 bases; unmatched junction bases: 5. Germline-derived CDR1 and CDR2 are LGHNA and YSLEER. The CDR3 length is 13 residues. The CDR3 nucleotides are TGCGCCAGCAGCCACACCTCTAGCGGTGAGCAGTTCTTC. As protein: CASSHTSSGEQFF.

Comments on this clone: A read error may account for a junction end that differs from germline. V is TRBV29-1 and J is TRBJ1-1, with D possibly being TRBD1 (6 bases). Germline values: CDR1 SQVTM, CDR2 ANQGSEA. There are 12 residues in the CDR3. The CDR3 sequence: CSVAGRDTEAFF. The CDR3 coding sequence is TGCAGCGTTGCTGGCCGGGACACCGAAGCTTTCTTT.